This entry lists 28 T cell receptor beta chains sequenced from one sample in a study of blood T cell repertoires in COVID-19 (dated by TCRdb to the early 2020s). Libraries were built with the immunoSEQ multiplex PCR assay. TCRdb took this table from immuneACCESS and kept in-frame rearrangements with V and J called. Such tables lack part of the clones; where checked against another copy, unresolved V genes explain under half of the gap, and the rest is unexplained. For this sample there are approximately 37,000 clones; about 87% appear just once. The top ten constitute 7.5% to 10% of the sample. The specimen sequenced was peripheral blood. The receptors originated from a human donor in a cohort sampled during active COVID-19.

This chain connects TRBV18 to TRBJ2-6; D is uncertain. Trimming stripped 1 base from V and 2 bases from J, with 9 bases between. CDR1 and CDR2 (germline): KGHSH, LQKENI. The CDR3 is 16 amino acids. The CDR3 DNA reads TGTGCCAGCTCACCACTGGCTGGGCCTGGGGCCAACGTCCTGACTTTC. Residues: CASSPLAGPGANVLTF.

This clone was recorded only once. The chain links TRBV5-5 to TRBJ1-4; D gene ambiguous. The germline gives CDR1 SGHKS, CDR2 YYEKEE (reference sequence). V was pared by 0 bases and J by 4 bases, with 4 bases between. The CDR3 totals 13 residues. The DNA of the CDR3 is TGTGCCAGCAGCTTGGCGTTTAATGAAAAACTGTTTTTT. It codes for CASSLAFNEKLFF.

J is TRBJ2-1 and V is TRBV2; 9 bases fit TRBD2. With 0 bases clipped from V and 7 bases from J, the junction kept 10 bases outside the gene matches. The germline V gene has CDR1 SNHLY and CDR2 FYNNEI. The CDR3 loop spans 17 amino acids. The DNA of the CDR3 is TGTGCCAGCAGTGAAGCAGGGCGGGGGGGCGGTAAGAATGAGCAGTTCTTC. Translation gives CASSEAGRGGGKNEQFF.

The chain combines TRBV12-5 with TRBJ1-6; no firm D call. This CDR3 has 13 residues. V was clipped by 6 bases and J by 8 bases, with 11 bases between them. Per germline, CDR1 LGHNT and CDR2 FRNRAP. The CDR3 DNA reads TGTGCTAGTGGCTTGTTCCCGGATTCACCCCTCCACTTT. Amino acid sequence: CASGLFPDSPLHF. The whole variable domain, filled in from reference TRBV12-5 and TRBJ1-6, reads DARVTQTPRHKVTEMGQEVTMRCQPILGHNTVFWYRQTMMQGLELLAYFRNRAPLDDSGMPKDRFSAEMPDATLATLKIQPSEPRDSAVYFCASGLFPDSPLHFGNGTRLTVT.

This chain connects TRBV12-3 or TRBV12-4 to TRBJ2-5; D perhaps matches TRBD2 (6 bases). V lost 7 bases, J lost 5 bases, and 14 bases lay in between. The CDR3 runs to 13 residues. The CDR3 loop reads CASTPAAGETQYF. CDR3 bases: TGTGCCAGCACCCCGGCCGCGGGGGAGACCCAGTACTTC.

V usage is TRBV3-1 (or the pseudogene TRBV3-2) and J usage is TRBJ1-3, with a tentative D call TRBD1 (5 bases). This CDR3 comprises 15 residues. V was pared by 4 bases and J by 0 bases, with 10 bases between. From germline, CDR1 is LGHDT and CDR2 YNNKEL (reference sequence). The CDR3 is CASSLRGRSGNTIYF. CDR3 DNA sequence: TGTGCCAGCAGCCTAAGGGGCCGCTCTGGAAACACCATATATTTT.

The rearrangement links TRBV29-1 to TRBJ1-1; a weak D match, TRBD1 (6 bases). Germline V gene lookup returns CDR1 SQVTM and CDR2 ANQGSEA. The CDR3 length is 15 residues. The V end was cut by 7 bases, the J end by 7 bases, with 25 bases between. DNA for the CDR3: TGCAGCGGGGGCGGCATACAGGGTAGGAGGAGTGAAGCTTTCTTT. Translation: CSGGGIQGRRSEAFF.

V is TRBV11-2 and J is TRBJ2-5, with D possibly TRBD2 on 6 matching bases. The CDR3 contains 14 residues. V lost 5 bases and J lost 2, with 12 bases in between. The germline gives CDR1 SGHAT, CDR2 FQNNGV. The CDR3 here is CASSRGGLQETQYF. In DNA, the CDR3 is TGTGCCAGCAGCCGTGGGGGGTTACAAGAGACCCAGTACTTC.

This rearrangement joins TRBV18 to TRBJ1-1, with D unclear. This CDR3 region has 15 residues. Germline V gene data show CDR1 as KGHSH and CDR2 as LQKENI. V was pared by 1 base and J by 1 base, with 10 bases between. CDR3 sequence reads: CASSPRGGGNTEAFF. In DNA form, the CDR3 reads TGTGCCAGCTCACCACGCGGCGGTGGGAACACTGAAGCTTTCTTT.

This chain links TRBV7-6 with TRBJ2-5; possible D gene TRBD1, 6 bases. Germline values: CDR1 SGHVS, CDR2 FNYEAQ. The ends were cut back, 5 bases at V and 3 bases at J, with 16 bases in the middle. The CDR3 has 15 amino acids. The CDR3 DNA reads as TGTGCCAGCAGCATAAGTGGACAGTCAAAAGAGACCCAGTACTTC. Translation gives CASSISGQSKETQYF.

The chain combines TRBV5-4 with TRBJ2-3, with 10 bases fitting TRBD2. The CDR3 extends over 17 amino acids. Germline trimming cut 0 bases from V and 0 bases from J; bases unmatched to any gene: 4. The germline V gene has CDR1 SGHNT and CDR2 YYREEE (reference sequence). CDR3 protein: CASSLAVAGGSTDTQYF. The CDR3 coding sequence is TGTGCCAGCAGCTTGGCCGTAGCGGGAGGAAGCACAGATACGCAGTATTTT.

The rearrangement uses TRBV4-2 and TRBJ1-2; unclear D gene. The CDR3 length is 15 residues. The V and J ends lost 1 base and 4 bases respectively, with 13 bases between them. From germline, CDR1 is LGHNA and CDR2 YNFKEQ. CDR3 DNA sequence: TGTGCCAGCAGCCAAGTTCCGGGGAGTTCCTATGGCTACACCTTC. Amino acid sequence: CASSQVPGSSYGYTF.

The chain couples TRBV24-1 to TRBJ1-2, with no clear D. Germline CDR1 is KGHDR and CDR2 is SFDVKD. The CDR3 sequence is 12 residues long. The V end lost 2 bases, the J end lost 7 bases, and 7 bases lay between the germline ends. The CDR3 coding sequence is TGTGCCACCAGTGATTACCTCGGTGGCTACACCTTC. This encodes CATSDYLGGYTF.

CDR3 protein: CASSWSSGNTIYF. Here the CDR3 DNA reads TGTGCCAGCAGCTGGAGCTCTGGAAACACCATATATTTT. The V and J genes are TRBV7-2 and TRBJ1-3; D ambiguous. The CDR3 length is 13 residues. Trimming shortened V by 4 bases and J by 0 bases, and 4 bases separated the two germline ends. Germline values: CDR1 SGHTA, CDR2 FQGNSA.

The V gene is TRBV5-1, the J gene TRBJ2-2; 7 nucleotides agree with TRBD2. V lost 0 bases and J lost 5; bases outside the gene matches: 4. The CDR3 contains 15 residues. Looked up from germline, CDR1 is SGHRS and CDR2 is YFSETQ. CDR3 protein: CASSLGSGGTGELFF. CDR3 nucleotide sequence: TGCGCCAGCAGCTTGGGTTCGGGGGGTACCGGGGAGCTGTTTTTT. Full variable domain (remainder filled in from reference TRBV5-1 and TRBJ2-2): KAGVTQTPRYLIKTRGQQVTLSCSPISGHRSVSWYQQTPGQGLQFLFEYFSETQRNKGNFPGRFSGRQFSNSRSEMNVSTLELGDSALYLCASSLGSGGTGELFFGEGSRLTVL.

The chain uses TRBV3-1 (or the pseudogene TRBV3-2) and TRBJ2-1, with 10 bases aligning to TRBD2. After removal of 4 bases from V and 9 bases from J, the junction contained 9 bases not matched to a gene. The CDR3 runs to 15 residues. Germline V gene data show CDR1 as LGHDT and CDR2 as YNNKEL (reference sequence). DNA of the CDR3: TGTGCCAGCAGCCTCAACTTTCGACTAGCGGGTGAGCAGTTCTTC. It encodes CASSLNFRLAGEQFF.

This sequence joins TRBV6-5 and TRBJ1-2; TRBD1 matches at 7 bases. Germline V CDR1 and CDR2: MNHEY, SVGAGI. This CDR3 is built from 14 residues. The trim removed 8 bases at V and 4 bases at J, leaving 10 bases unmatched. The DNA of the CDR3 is TGTGCCAGCGGTAAAAGGACAGGCCTCTATGGCTACACCTTC. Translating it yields CASGKRTGLYGYTF.

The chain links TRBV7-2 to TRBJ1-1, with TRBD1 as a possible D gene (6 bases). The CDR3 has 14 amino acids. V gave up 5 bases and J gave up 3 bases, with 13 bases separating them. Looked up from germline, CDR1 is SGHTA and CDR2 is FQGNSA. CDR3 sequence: CASSPDYRDTEAFF. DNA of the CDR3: TGTGCCAGCAGCCCCGATTACAGGGACACTGAAGCTTTCTTT.

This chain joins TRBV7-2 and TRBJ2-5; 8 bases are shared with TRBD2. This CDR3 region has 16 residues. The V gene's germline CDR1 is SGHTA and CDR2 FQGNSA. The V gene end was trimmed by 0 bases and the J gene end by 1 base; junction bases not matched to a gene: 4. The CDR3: CASSLADSGAQETQYF. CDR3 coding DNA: TGTGCCAGCAGCTTAGCCGATAGCGGGGCCCAAGAGACCCAGTACTTC.

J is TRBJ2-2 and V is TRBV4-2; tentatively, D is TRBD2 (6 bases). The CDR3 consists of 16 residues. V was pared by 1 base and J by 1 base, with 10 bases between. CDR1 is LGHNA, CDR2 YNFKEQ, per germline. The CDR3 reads CASSQGDGGNTGELFF. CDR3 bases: TGTGCCAGCAGCCAAGGGGACGGGGGGAACACCGGGGAGCTGTTTTTT.

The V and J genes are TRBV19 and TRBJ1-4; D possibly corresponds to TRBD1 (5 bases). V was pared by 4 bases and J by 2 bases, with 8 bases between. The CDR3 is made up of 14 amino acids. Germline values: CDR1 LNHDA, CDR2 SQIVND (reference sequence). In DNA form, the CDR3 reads TGTGCCAGTAGTACAGGGATCACTAATGAAAAACTGTTTTTT. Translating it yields CASSTGITNEKLFF. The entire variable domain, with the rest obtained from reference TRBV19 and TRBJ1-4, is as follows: DGGITQSPKYLFRKEGQNVTLSCEQNLNHDAMYWYRQDPGQGLRLIYYSQIVNDFQKGDIAEGYSVSREKKESFPLTVTSAQKNPTAFYLCASSTGITNEKLFFGSGTQLSVL.

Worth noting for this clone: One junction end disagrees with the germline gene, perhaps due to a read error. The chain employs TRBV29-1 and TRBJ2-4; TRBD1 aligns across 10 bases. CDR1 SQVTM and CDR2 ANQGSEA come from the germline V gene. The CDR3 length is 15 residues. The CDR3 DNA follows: TGCAGCGTCGAAGAGGGGAGACAGGGGGCTTTGTTTCAGTACTTC. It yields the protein CSVEEGRQGALFQYF.

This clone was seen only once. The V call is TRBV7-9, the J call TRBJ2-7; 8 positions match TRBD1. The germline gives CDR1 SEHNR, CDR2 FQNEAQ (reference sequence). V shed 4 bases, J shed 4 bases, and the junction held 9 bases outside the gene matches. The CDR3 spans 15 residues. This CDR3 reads CASSSLTGGRYEQYF. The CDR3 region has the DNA TGTGCCAGCAGCTCTTTAACAGGGGGTCGGTACGAGCAGTACTTC.

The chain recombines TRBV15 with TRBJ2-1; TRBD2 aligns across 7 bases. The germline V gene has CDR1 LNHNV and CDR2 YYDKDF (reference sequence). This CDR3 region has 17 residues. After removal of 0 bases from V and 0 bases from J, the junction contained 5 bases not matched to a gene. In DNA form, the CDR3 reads TGTGCCACCAGCAGAGATCCCCCTAGCGGCTCCTACAATGAGCAGTTCTTC. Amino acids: CATSRDPPSGSYNEQFF.

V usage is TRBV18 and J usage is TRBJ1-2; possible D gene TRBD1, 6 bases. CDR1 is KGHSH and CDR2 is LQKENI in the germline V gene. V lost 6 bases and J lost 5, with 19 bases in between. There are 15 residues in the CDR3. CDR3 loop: CASSRAAGAQYGYTF. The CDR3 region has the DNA TGTGCCAGCTCTCGCGCGGCAGGGGCGCAATATGGCTACACCTTC.

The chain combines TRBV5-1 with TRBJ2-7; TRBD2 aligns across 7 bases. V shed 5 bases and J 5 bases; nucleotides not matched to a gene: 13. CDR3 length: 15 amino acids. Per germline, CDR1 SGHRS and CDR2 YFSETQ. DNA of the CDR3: TGCGCCAGCAGTCAACGACGCGGGGGACCTCACGAGCAGTACTTC. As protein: CASSQRRGGPHEQYF. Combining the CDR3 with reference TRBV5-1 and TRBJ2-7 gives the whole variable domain KAGVTQTPRYLIKTRGQQVTLSCSPISGHRSVSWYQQTPGQGLQFLFEYFSETQRNKGNFPGRFSGRQFSNSRSEMNVSTLELGDSALYLCASSQRRGGPHEQYFGPGTRLTVT.

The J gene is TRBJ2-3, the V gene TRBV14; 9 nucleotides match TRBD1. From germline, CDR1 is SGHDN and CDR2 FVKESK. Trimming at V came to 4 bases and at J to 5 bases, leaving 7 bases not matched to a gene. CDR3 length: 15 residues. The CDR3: CASSLLQGALDTQYF. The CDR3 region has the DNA TGTGCCAGCAGCCTCTTACAGGGGGCCTTAGATACGCAGTATTTT.

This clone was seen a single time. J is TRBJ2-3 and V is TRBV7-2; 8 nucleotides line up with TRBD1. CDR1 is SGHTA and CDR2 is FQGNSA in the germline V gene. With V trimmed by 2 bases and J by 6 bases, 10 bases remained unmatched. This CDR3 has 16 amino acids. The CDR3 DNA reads TGTGCCAGCAGCTTAAGTGGCGGCAGGGGGCAGGATACGCAGTATTTT. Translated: CASSLSGGRGQDTQYF.